The entry below describes one T cell receptor (beta chain). The antigen remains undetermined. The data belong to a study of T cell responses to AZD1222 COVID-19 vaccine. V was trimmed by 3 bases and J by 8 bases, leaving 13 bases between them. CDR3 size: 12 residues. The V gene's germline CDR1 is DFQATT and CDR2 SNEGSKA (reference sequence). Clones were sequenced by immunoSEQ multiplex PCR, and TCRdb holds only the in-frame ones, with some missing. The table has around 45,000 clones, roughly 88% seen once; the top ten hold over 30%. General study findings and limits: It should be noted that donors were predominantly white British and more often female, and clonal diversity was possibly underestimated. Breadth and depth of Spike-specific TCRs rose after two AZD1222 doses.

The sequences come from peripheral blood, collected 28 days after the second AZD1222 dose. The source of this sequence is an adult who received the AZD1222 COVID-19 vaccine. This sequence joins TRBV20-1 and TRBJ1-2; no clear D gene. The chain's CDR3 is CSASDSAGGYTF. For the CDR3, the DNA is TGCAGTGCTAGTGACTCGGCGGGCGGCTACACCTTC.